This record concerns one T cell receptor (beta chain) sequence. Antigen unknown. Germline CDR1 MNHEY, CDR2 SVGAGI. CDR3 length equals 17 residues. Trimming at V came to 2 bases and at J to 4 bases, leaving 9 bases not matched to a gene. Time point specified: newly diagnosed GD, antithyroid drugs for less than 3 months. Making the TCR library involved RNA that had been extracted from PBMCs. The TCR beta library used iRepertoire HTBI primers with Arm-PCR amplification of CDR3. TCRdb ran MiXCR on the multiplex PCR reads and lists one entry per CDR3 protein. The table shows 400,000 to 500,000 distinct CDR3 sequences, with roughly 15% occurring only once. The sample is drawn from a study of regulatory T cells in long-lasting Graves disease. Study outcomes and limitations: Lower TCR diversity characterized persistent Graves' patients relative to newly diagnosed patients.

These same records also appear under a second study, on T cells in Graves' hyperthyroidism and ophthalmopathy. From that paper: Blood also showed most of the thyroid clonotypes that were expanded above 0.001.

This chain connects TRBV6-5 to TRBJ1-3; TRBD1 aligns across 9 bases. This material consisted of peripheral blood mononuclear cells (PBMCs), taken at new diagnosis, from a patient treated with antithyroid drugs. The TCR sequence derives from a young woman with Graves disease. CDR3 loop: CASSYDDRGTVGNTIYF. The CDR3 bases are TGTGCCAGCAGTTACGACGACAGGGGGACTGTCGGAAACACCATATATTTT.